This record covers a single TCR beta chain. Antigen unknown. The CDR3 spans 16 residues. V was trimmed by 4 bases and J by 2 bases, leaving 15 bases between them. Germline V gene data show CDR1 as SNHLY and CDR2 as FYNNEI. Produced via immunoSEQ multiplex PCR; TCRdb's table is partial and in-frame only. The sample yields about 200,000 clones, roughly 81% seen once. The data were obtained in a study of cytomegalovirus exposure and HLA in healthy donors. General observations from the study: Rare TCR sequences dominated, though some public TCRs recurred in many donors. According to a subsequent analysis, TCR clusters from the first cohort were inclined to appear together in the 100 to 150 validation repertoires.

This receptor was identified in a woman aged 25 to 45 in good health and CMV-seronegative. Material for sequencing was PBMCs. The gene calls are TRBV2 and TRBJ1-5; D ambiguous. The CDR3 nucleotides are TGTGCCAGCAGTGCTGGTCTCCCCGCGGGCAATCAGCCCCAGCATTTT. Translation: CASSAGLPAGNQPQHF.